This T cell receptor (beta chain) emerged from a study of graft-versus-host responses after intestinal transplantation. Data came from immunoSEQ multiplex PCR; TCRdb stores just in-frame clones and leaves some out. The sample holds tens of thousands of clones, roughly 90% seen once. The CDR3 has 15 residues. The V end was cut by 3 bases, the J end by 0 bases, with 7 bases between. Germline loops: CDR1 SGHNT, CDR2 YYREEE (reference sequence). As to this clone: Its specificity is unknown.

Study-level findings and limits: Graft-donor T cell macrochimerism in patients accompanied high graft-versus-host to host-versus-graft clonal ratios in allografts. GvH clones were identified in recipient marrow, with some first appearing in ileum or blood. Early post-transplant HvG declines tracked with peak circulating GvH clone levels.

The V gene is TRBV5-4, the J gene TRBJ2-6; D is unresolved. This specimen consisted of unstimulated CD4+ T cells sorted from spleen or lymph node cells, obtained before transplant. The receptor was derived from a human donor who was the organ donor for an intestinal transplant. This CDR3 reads CASSSRSSGANVLTF. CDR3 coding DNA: TGTGCCAGCAGCTCTCGGAGCTCTGGGGCCAACGTCCTGACTTTC.